The clone carrying this T cell receptor (beta chain) was detected only a few times. The data were taken from a study of blood T cell repertoires in COVID-19. The method was immunoSEQ multiplex PCR; TCRdb's version includes in-frame clones alone and lacks a portion of them. The sample lists roughly 250,000 clones; around 89% were seen once. This TCR was recovered from a man between 40 and 49 years old who had recovered from COVID-19. Source material: PBMCs or T cells enriched from blood (not recorded which).

The CDR3: CASSVGLTFSGANVLTF. CDR3 nucleotides: TGCGCCAGCAGCGTGGGACTCACGTTCTCTGGGGCCAACGTCCTGACTTTC. This sequence joins TRBV5-1 and TRBJ2-6; the D gene is possibly TRBD2 (6 bases). This CDR3 region has 17 residues. V lost 4 bases and J lost 0, with 14 bases in between. Germline V gives CDR1 SGHRS, CDR2 YFSETQ.